This T cell receptor (beta chain) was sequenced during a study of blood T cell repertoires in COVID-19. Produced via immunoSEQ multiplex PCR; TCRdb's table is partial and in-frame only. The sample has a few hundred thousand clones, 84% seen once. The germline V and J ends were trimmed by 5 bases and 3 bases, with 10 bases remaining between them. This CDR3 region has 13 residues. Germline CDR1 WNHNN, CDR2 SYGVQD (reference sequence). The sequence came from a human donor in a cohort sampled during active COVID-19. Material: peripheral blood. The genes are TRBV10-1 and TRBJ1-2; tentatively, D is TRBD1 (6 bases). The CDR3 is CASSSTGHYGYTF. For the CDR3, the DNA is TGCGCCAGCAGTTCGACAGGCCACTATGGCTACACCTTC.